The clone carrying this TCR beta chain has just a few counts. Its antigen remains unidentified. Sequenced material consisted of expressed TCRB transcripts (all of the isolated RNA was reverse transcribed). The data were produced by immunoSEQ multiplex PCR, yet TCRdb's version contains in-frame clones alone and is incomplete. Among 630,000 or so clones listed, more than 13% were seen once. CDR1 SGHRS and CDR2 YFSETQ come from the germline V gene. The CDR3 is made up of 15 amino acids. V was trimmed by 0 bases and J by 2 bases, leaving 10 bases between them. The sample originates from a study of beta chain features in type 1 diabetes. Study findings and constraints: People with Type 1 diabetes carried modestly yet significantly shorter TCRB CDR3s in all four CD4+ subsets.

The clonotype originates from a young man with type 1 diabetes. The chain links TRBV5-1 to TRBJ2-3, with TRBD1 as a possible D gene (6 bases). The specimen was naive CD4+ T cells from blood. The CDR3 here is CASSLVQGTTDTQYF. DNA for the CDR3: TGCGCCAGCAGCTTGGTACAGGGTACCACAGATACGCAGTATTTT.